Below are 10 T cell receptor beta chains sequenced from a single sample in a study of T cells in Graves' hyperthyroidism and ophthalmopathy. TCR beta CDR3 regions were amplified from RNA. HTBI primers drove first-round RT-PCR of the TCR CDR3. TCRdb used MiXCR to reprocess the multiplex PCR reads, holding one entry per CDR3 protein. Of a few hundred thousand distinct CDR3 sequences in the sample, roughly 50% were seen once. The sequenced sample consisted of peripheral blood or thyroid tissue (not recorded which). These receptors originate from a woman between 18 and 29 years old with Graves' hyperthyroidism.

Details on this clonotype: A much larger clone differs by one base, so this may be a read error. This likely comes from a read error, as the CDR3 has no conserved phenylalanine or tryptophan at its end. The chain has TRBV20-1 and TRBJ2-7; D is ambiguous. This CDR3 contains 11 residues. The germline gives CDR1 DFQATT, CDR2 SNEGSKA (reference sequence). Trimming removed 6 bases from V and 4 bases from J, with 10 bases in between. The CDR3 loop is CSAPDAYEQYS. The CDR3 DNA is TGCAGTGCCCCGGATGCATACGAGCAGTACTCC.

This clonotype was found once. V and J are TRBV20-1 and TRBJ2-7; 12 bases fit TRBD2. This CDR3 has 16 amino acids. Germline CDR1 reads DFQATT; CDR2 reads SNEGSKA (reference sequence). Unmatched junction bases numbered 5, after V lost 0 bases and J lost 2 bases. The CDR3 sequence is CSARDWTSGTTYEQYF. The CDR3 DNA is TGCAGTGCTAGAGATTGGACTAGCGGGACCACCTACGAGCAGTACTTC.

The CDR3 is CATRRRTEAGEQFF. CDR3 in DNA: TGTGCCACCAGGAGACGGACGGAGGCGGGTGAGCAGTTCTTC. The chain links TRBV15 to TRBJ2-5, with D tentatively TRBD2 (5 bases). The assigned J gene may be wrong: the sequence end matches TRBJ2-1 better. CDR1 and CDR2 from the germline V gene are LNHNV and YYDKDF (reference sequence). This CDR3 has 14 amino acids.

On this clonotype itself: At one end the junction does not follow the germline gene, possibly because of a read error. The chain employs TRBV29-1 and TRBJ1-1; D possibly corresponds to TRBD1 (5 bases). Germline lookup yields CDR1 SQVTM and CDR2 ANQGSEA. The CDR3 sequence is 13 residues long. CDR3 sequence: CSASGTANTEAFF. The CDR3 nucleotides read TGCAGCGCTTCAGGGACGGCGAACACTGAAGCCTTCTTT.

This clonotype has ten or more counts. This chain connects TRBV11-2 to TRBJ2-1; 7 nucleotides align to TRBD2. The length of the CDR3 is 16 residues. Germline-derived CDR1 and CDR2 are SGHAT and FQNNGV. V dropped 1 base and J dropped 8; count of bases not matched to a gene: 11. Here the CDR3 DNA reads TGTGCCAGCAGCTTAGGGTGGGGGAGGGCCGATCATGAGCAGTTCTTC. Translating it yields CASSLGWGRADHEQFF.

Of note for this clonotype: A read error may explain this, as a much larger clone is one base away. The rearrangement joins TRBV12-5 to TRBJ2-7, with unresolved D. The germline V gene has CDR1 LGHNT and CDR2 FRNRAP. The CDR3 contains 13 residues. As DNA, the CDR3 is TGTGCTAGTGGTACTCCCCCAATGGTCGAGCGGTACTTC. This translates into CASGTPPMVERYF.

This clonotype has a single count. Sequence at one end of the junction differs from germline and may be a read error. The rearrangement joins TRBV7-9 to TRBJ2-5, with D possibly TRBD2 on 5 matching bases. Germline V gene data show CDR1 as SEHNR and CDR2 as FQNEAQ (reference sequence). This CDR3 has 15 residues. The CDR3 region has the DNA TGCGCCAGCAGCTTGCGAACACCGGGACAAGAGACCCAGTACTTC. As protein: CASSLRTPGQETQYF.

This chain uses TRBV19 with TRBJ1-5; 8 positions match TRBD1. The CDR3 is 12 amino acids. Germline CDR1 LNHDA, CDR2 SQIVND (reference sequence). The V and J ends lost 8 bases and 7 bases, in that order; junction bases with no gene match: 4. In DNA, the CDR3 is TGTGCCAGTCGACAGGGGCCACAGCCCCAGCATTTT. Encoded protein: CASRQGPQPQHF. The full variable domain, its missing parts supplied by reference TRBV19 and TRBJ1-5, is DGGITQSPKYLFRKEGQNVTLSCEQNLNHDAMYWYRQDPGQGLRLIYYSQIVNDFQKGDIAEGYSVSREKKESFPLTVTSAQKNPTAFYLCASRQGPQPQHFGDGTRLSIL.

Here the CDR3 DNA reads TGTGCCAGCAGCTTCGGACAGGGGGGTGACAACGTCCTGACTTTC. Protein sequence: CASSFGQGGDNVLTF. The V and J genes are TRBV11-2 and TRBJ2-6; 10 bases fit TRBD1. CDR1 is SGHAT, CDR2 FQNNGV, per germline. The CDR3 covers 15 residues. After removal of 3 bases from V and 9 bases from J, the junction contained 5 bases not matched to a gene.

The rearrangement links TRBV7-6 to TRBJ2-5, with a possible D match to TRBD2 (7 bases). Germline CDR1 is SGHVS and CDR2 is FNYEAQ. The V and J ends lost 1 base and 3 bases respectively, with 15 bases between them. CDR3 length: 16 amino acids. CDR3 nucleotides: TGTGCCAGCAGCTTAGGGGGGGGCATGCGGGAAGAGACCCAGTACTTC. Amino acids: CASSLGGGMREETQYF.